The clone carrying this T cell receptor beta chain was picked up a small number of times. The ends were cut back, 5 bases at V and 4 bases at J, with 11 bases in the middle. Germline V CDR1 and CDR2: SGHAT, FQNNGV. There are 14 residues in the CDR3. This sample was included in a study of cytomegalovirus exposure and HLA in healthy donors. Vbeta (60) and Jbeta (13) primers were used in the PCR. Repertoires were generated with immunoSEQ multiplex PCR, while TCRdb's copy carries only in-frame clones and drops some. The table has 150,000 to 200,000 clones, roughly three quarters seen once. This chain joins TRBV11-2 and TRBJ1-4, with a tentative D call TRBD1 (6 bases). This TCR was recovered from a woman aged 50 to 65 in good health and CMV-seronegative. The specimen was PBMCs. This CDR3 reads CASSLQGINEKLFF. The CDR3 region has the DNA TGTGCCAGCAGCCTACAGGGAATTAATGAAAAACTGTTTTTT.